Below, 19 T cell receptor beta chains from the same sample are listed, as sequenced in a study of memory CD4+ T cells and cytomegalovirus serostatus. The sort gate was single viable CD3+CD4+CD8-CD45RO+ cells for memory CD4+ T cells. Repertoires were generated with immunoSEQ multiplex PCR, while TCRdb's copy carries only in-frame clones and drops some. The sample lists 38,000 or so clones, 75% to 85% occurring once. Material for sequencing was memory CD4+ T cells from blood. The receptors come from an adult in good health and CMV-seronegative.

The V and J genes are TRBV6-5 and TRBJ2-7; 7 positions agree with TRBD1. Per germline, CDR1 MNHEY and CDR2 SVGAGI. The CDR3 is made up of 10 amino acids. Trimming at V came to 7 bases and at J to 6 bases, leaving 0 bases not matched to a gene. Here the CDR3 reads CASTGGEQYF. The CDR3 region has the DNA TGTGCCAGCACAGGGGGCGAGCAGTACTTC.

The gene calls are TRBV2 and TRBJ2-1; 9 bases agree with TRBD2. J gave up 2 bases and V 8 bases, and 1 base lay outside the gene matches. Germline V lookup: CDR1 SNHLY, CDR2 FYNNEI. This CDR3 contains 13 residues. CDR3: CASRGGAYNEQFF. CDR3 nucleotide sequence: TGTGCCAGCCGCGGGGGGGCCTACAATGAGCAGTTCTTC.

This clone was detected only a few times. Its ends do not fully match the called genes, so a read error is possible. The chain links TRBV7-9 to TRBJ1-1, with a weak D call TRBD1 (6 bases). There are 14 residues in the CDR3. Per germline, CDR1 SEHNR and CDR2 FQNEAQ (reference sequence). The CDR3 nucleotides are TGTGCCAGCAGCGTTTCTCCGGGACACACTGTAGCTTTCTTT. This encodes CASSVSPGHTVAFF.

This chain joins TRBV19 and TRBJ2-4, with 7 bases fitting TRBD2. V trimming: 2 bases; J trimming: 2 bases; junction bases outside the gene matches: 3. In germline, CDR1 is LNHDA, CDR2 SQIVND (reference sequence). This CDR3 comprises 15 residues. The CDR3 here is CASSISGDTKNIQYF. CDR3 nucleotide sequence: TGTGCCAGTAGTATAAGCGGGGATACCAAAAACATTCAGTACTTC.

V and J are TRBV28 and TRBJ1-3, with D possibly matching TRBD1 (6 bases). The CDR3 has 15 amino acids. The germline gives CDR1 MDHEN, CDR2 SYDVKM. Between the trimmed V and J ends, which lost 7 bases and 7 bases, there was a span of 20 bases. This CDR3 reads CASTVSGGNRNTIYF. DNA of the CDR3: TGTGCCAGCACCGTTAGCGGGGGCAATAGGAACACCATATATTTT.

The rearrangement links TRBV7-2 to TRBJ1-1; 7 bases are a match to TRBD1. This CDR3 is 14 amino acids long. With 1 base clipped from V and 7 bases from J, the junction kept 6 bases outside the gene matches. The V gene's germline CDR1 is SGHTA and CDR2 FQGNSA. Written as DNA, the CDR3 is TGTGCCAGCAGCTTAGTAGCCGCAGGGGGTGAAGCTTTCTTT. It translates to CASSLVAAGGEAFF.

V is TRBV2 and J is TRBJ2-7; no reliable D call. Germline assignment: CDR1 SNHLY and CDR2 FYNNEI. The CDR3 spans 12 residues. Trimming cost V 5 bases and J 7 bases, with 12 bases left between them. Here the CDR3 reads CASSWRRREQYF. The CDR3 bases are TGTGCCAGCAGTTGGCGCCGGCGTGAGCAGTACTTC. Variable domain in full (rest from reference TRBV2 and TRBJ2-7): EPEVTQTPSHQVTQMGQEVILRCVPISNHLYFYWYRQILGQKVEFLVSFYNNEISEKSEIFDDQFSVERPDGSNFTLKIRSTKLEDSAMYFCASSWRRREQYFGPGTRLTVT.

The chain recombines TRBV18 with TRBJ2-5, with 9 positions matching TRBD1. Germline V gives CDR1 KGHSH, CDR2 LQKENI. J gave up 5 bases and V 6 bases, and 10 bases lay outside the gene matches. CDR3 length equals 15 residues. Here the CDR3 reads CASSPRQGEGETQYF. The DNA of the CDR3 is TGTGCCAGCTCGCCAAGACAGGGGGAAGGGGAGACCCAGTACTTC. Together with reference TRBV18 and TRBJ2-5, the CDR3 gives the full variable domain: NAGVMQNPRHLVRRRGQEARLRCSPMKGHSHVYWYRQLPEEGLKFMVYLQKENIIDESGMPKERFSAEFPKEGPSILRIQQVVRGDSAAYFCASSPRQGEGETQYFGPGTRLLVL.

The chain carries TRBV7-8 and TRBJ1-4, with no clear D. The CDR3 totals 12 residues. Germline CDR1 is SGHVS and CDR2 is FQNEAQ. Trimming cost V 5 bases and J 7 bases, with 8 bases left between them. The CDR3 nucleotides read TGTGCCAGCAGCCCCTACCTTGAAAAACTGTTTTTT. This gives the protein CASSPYLEKLFF.

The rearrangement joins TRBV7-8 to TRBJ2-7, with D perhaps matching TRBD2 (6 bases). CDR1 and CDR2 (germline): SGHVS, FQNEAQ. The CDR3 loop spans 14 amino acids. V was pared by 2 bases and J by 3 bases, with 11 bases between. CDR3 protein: CASSLTGLVYEQYF. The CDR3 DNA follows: TGTGCCAGCAGCTTAACGGGACTCGTCTACGAGCAGTACTTC.

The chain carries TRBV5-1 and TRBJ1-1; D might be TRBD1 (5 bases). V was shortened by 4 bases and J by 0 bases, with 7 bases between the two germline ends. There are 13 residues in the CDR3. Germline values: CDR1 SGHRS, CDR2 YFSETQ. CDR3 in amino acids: CASSRGMNTEAFF. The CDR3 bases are TGCGCCAGCAGCCGGGGGATGAACACTGAAGCTTTCTTT.

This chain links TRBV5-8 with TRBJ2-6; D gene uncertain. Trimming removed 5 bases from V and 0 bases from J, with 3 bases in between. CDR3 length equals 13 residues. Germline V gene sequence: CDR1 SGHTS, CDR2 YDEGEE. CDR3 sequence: CASRYSGANVLTF. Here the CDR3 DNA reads TGTGCCAGCAGGTACTCTGGGGCCAACGTCCTGACTTTC.

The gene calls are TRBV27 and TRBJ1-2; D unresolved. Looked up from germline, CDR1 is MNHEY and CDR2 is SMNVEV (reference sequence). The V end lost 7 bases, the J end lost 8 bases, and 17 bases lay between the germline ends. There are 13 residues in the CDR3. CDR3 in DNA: TGTGCCAGCAAAGACCTCGGAAGGTCGGGCTACACCTTC. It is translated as CASKDLGRSGYTF.

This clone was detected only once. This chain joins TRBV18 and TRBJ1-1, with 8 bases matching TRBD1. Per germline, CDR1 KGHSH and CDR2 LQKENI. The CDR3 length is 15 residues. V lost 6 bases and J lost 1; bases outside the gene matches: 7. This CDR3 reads CASSRSGQGNTEAFF. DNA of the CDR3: TGTGCCAGCTCGCGCAGCGGACAGGGGAACACTGAAGCTTTCTTT.

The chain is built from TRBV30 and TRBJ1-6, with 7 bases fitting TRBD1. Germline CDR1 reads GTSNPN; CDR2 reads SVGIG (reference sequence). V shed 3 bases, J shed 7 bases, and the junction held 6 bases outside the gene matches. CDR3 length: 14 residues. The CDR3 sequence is CAWRGTAKNSPLHF. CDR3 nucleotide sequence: TGTGCCTGGAGGGGGACAGCTAAAAATTCACCCCTCCACTTT.

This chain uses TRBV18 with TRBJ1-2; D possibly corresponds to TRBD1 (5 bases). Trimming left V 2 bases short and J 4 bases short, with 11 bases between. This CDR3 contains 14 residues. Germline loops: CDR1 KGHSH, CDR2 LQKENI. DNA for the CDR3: TGTGCCAGCTCACCAACTGACAGCGGCTATGGCTACACCTTC. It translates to CASSPTDSGYGYTF.

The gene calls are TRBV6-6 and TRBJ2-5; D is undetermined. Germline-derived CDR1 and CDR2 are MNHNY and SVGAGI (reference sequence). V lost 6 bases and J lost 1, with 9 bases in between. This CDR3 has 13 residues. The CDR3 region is CASRDTLQETQYF. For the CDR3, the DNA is TGTGCCAGCAGAGACACCCTCCAAGAGACCCAGTACTTC.

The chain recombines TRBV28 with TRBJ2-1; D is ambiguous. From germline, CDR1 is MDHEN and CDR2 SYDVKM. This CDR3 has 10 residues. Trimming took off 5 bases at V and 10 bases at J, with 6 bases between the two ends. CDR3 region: CASSLSEQFF. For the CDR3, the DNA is TGTGCCAGCAGTCTGTCCGAGCAGTTCTTC.

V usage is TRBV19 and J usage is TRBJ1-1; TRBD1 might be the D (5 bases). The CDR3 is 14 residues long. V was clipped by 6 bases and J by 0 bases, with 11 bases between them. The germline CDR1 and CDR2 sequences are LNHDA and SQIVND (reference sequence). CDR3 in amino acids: CASRWGGLNTEAFF. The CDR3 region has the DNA TGTGCCAGTAGATGGGGGGGGTTGAACACTGAAGCTTTCTTT. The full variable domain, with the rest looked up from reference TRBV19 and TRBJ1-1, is DGGITQSPKYLFRKEGQNVTLSCEQNLNHDAMYWYRQDPGQGLRLIYYSQIVNDFQKGDIAEGYSVSREKKESFPLTVTSAQKNPTAFYLCASRWGGLNTEAFFGQGTRLTVV.